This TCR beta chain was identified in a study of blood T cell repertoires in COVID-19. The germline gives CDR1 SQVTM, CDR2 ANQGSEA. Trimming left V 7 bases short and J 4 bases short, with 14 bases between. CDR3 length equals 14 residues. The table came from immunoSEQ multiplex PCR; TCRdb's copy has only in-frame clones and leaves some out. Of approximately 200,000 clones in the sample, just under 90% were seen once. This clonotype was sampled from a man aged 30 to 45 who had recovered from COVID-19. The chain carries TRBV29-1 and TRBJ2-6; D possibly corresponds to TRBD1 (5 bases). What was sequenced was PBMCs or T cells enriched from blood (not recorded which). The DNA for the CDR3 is TGCAGCGCCCTGGCTGGGGCGGGGGCCAACGTCCTGACTTTC. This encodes CSALAGAGANVLTF.